The source of this T cell receptor (beta chain) is a study of Tregs in tolerant kidney transplant recipients. Unstimulated Tregs (CD4+CD25+CD127-) and CD4+CD25- non-Tregs were sorted from PBMCs. TCRdb's table, derived via immunoSEQ multiplex PCR, lists solely in-frame clones and lacks some. This sample has about 68,000 clones, with over 80% found just once. There are 14 residues in the CDR3. From germline, CDR1 is SGHRS and CDR2 YFSETQ. The V and J ends lost 3 bases and 5 bases respectively, with 14 bases between them. The chain combines TRBV5-1 with TRBJ2-5; D uncertain. The sequence came from a human donor in good health. Sequenced material: CD4+ T cells from blood. The CDR3 loop is CASSSASFSETQYF. In nucleotides, the CDR3 is TGCGCCAGCAGCTCCGCCTCGTTTTCGGAGACCCAGTACTTC.